This T cell receptor (beta chain) was identified in a study of blood T cell repertoires in COVID-19. As handled by the study authors: Amplification of reference gene primers provided the estimated nucleated cell counts. TCRdb's table, derived via immunoSEQ multiplex PCR, lists solely in-frame clones and lacks some. For V, J and clone size, that table is used; D and trimming come from the DNA. This repertoire shows some 180,000 clones, 85% found once; its top ten account for 7.5% to 10%. Germline V gives CDR1 SGHRS, CDR2 YFSETQ. The V end was cut by 0 bases, the J end by 14 bases, with 18 bases between. The CDR3 runs to 14 residues.

This clonotype was obtained from an elderly woman with COVID-19, enrolled during active disease. Sample: peripheral blood. The V call is TRBV5-1, the J call TRBJ1-3; D may be TRBD1 (5 bases). The CDR3: CASSLAEGKGRLYF. In nucleotides, the CDR3 is TGCGCCAGCAGCTTGGCCGAAGGAAAGGGGAGGTTATATTTT.